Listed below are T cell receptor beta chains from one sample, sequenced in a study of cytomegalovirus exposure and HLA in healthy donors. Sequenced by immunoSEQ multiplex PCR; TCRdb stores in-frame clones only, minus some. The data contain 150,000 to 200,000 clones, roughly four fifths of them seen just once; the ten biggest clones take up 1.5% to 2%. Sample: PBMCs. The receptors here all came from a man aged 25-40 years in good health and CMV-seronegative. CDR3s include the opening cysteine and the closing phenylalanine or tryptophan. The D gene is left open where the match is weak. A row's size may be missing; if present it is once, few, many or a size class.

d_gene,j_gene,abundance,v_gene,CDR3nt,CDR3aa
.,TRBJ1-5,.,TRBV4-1,TGCGCCAGCAGCCCACTGGGGCAGGGAAGCAATCAGCCCCAGCATTTT,CASSPLGQGSNQPQHF
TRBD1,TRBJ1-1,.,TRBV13,TGTGCCAGCAGCGAGGACAGGGGCACTGAAGCTTTCTTT,CASSEDRGTEAFF
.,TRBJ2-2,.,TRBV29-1,TGCAGCGTTGAAAAAGCTACCGGGGAGCTGTTTTTT,CSVEKATGELFF
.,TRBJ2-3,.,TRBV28,TGTGCCAGCAGTTTAGACCCCCTTGCAGCGCCTCGCACAGATACGCAGTATTTT,CASSLDPLAAPRTDTQYF
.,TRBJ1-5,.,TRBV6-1,TGTGCCAGCAGTGCTTCTTGGGGCCAATACTATCAGCCCCAGCATTTT,CASSASWGQYYQPQHF
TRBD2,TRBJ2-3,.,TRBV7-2,TGTGCCAGCAGCTTTGGGACTAGCGCAATGGGCACAGATACGCAGTATTTT,CASSFGTSAMGTDTQYF
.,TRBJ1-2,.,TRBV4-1,TGCGCCAGCAGCCAAGATGAATACTTAGGCTACACCTTC,CASSQDEYLGYTF
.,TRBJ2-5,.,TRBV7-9,TGTGCCAGCAGCAACAGACAGTTCAAGACCCAGTACTTC,CASSNRQFKTQYF
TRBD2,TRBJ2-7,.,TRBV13,TGTGCCAGCAGCCCCCTGATTCTAGCGGGAGCCCGGTTCGGGACCTACGAGCAGTACTTC,CASSPLILAGARFGTYEQYF
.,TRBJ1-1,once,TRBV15,TGTGCCACCAGCAGTGTTCAGATATACACTGAAGCTTTCTTT,CATSSVQIYTEAFF
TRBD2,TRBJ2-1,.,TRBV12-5,TGTGCTAGTGGCATTACTAGCGGGAGTGCGGGAAATGAGCAGTTCTTC,CASGITSGSAGNEQFF
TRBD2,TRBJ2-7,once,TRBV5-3,TGTGCCAGAAGCTTGCCGCCTAGCGGGAGGGGGTACGAGCAGTACTTC,CARSLPPSGRGYEQYF
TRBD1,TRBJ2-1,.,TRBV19,TGTGCCAGTAGTATAGGGACAGGGCACAATGAGCAGTTCTTC,CASSIGTGHNEQFF
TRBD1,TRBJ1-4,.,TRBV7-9,TGTGCCAGCAGCTCCACCGCCCAGGGGGCAGATGAAAAACTGTTTTTT,CASSSTAQGADEKLFF
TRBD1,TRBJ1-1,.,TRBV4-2,TGTGCCAGCAGCCACAACAGGGGAACTGAAGCTTTCTTT,CASSHNRGTEAFF
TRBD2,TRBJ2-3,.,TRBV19,TGTGCCAGTAGTATAGGCGGGAGGGAAGATACGCAGTATTTT,CASSIGGREDTQYF
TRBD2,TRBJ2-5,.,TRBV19,TGTGCCAGTAGTATAGGCCTAGCGGGAGCCCAGGAGACCCAGTACTTC,CASSIGLAGAQETQYF
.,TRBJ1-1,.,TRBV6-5,TGTGCCAGCAGTTACTCCGGGGGTGGCAACACTGAAGCTTTCTTT,CASSYSGGGNTEAFF
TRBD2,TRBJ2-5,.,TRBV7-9,TGTGCCAGCAGCCCGGGACTAGCGGGAGTAGAGACCCAGTACTTC,CASSPGLAGVETQYF
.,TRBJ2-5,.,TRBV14,TGTGCCAGCAGCCACAAGGCACGAGCTACTACGCAAGAGACCCAGTACTTC,CASSHKARATTQETQYF
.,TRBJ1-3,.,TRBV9,TGTGCCAGCAGCCCAGACAGGCTTGGAAACACCATATATTTT,CASSPDRLGNTIYF
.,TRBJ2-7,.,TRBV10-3,TGTGCCATCAGTCGAGGCTACGAGCAGTACTTC,CAISRGYEQYF
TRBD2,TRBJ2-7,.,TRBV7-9,TGTGCCAGCGGGGGGGTGGGGGTGTCCTACGAGCAGTACTTC,CASGGVGVSYEQYF
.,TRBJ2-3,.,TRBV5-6,TGTGCCAGCAGCTTGGGACTCAAGGGCACAGATACGCAGTATTTT,CASSLGLKGTDTQYF
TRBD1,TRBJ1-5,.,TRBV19,TGTGCCAGTGACACAGGGGTCAATCAGCCCCAGCATTTT,CASDTGVNQPQHF
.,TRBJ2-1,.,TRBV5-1,TGCGCCAGCAGCCCCCAGGGGGGTTATGGTGAGCAGTTCTTC,CASSPQGGYGEQFF
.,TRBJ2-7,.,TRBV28,TGTGCCAGCACCGTTACAGGGAGGGCCTACGAGCAGTACTTC,CASTVTGRAYEQYF
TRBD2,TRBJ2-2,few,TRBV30,TGTGCCTGGAGGGGGATAGCGGGAGAAACCGGGGAGCTGTTTTTT,CAWRGIAGETGELFF
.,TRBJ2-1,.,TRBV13,TGTGCCAGCAGCTCCTTGACAGTTGGAGACAATGAGCAGTTCTTC,CASSSLTVGDNEQFF
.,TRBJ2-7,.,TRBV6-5,TGTGCCAGCAGACAAGACTCCACCTACGAGCAGTACTTC,CASRQDSTYEQYF
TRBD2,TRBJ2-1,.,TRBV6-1,TGTGCCAGCAGTGAATGGGGGAGTAGCGGGAGCAGTTTTCACAATGAGCAGTTCTTC,CASSEWGSSGSSFHNEQFF
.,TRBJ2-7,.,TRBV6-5,TGTGCCAGCCGTACAGGGCACGAGCAGTACTTC,CASRTGHEQYF
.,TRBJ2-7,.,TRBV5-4,TGTGCCAGCACCTCGGGGGACTCCTACGAGCAGTACTTC,CASTSGDSYEQYF
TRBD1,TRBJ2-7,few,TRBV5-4,TGTGCCAGCGGGCGCCAGGGGGTCTACGAGCAGTACTTC,CASGRQGVYEQYF
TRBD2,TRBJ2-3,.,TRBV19,TGTGCCAGTAATGAACTAGCGGGAGGGCAGGCAGATACGCAGTATTTT,CASNELAGGQADTQYF
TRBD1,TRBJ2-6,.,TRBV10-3,TGTGCCATTCACAGGGGTGGGCTAGTTTCAGGGGCCAACGTCCTGACTTTC,CAIHRGGLVSGANVLTF
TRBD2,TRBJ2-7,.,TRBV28,TGTGCCAGCACTTGGACTAGCAGCTCCTACGAGCAGTACTTC,CASTWTSSSYEQYF
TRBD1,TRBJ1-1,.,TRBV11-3,TGTGCCAGCAGCTTTGGACAGGGGTCTGAAGCTTTCTTT,CASSFGQGSEAFF
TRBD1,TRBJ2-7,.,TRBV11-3,TGTGCCAGCAGCCCTGGGACAGGCCCCTACGAGCAGTACTTC,CASSPGTGPYEQYF
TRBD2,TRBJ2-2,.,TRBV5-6,TGTGCCAGCAGCTTGGTAGCGGGAGTCATCCCCGGGGAGCTGTTTTTT,CASSLVAGVIPGELFF
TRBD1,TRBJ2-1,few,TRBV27,TGTGCCAGCAGTTTATGGGACAGGGTTGGCGAGTCACAGTTCTTC,CASSLWDRVGESQFF
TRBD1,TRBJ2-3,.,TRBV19,TGTGCCCCGTACGGGGACAGGGGACGAGAAGATACGCAGTATTTT,CAPYGDRGREDTQYF
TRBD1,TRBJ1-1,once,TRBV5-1,TGCGCCAGCAGCTTGGCGACAGGGGGGACTGAAGCTTTCTTT,CASSLATGGTEAFF
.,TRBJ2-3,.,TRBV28,TGTGCCACCGCGAGGGGGTATAGCACAGATACGCAGTATTTT,CATARGYSTDTQYF
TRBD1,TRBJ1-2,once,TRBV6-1,TGTGCCAGCACCCCCGACAGGGTGAACTATGGCTACACCTTC,CASTPDRVNYGYTF
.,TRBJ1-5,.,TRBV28,TGTGCCAGCCGCCGGGGGGGGTATAGCAATCAGCCCCAGCATTTT,CASRRGGYSNQPQHF
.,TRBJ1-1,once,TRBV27,TGTGCCAGCAGTTCCGCGGGCTCCGCTTTCTTT,CASSSAGSAFF
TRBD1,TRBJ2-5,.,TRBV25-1,TGTGCCAGCAGTCGCGAGACAGGGGGCCTAGCGACGAAGACCCAGTACTTC,CASSRETGGLATKTQYF
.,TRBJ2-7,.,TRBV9,TGTGCCAGCAGCGTAGTGGGAGGCGGGGACGAGCAGTACTTC,CASSVVGGGDEQYF
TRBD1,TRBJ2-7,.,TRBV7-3,TGTGCCAGCAGCGTACAGACAGGGTTCGAGCAGTACTTC,CASSVQTGFEQYF
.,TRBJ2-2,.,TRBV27,TGTGCCAGCAGCCGGGGGACGACCGGGGAGCTGTTTTTT,CASSRGTTGELFF